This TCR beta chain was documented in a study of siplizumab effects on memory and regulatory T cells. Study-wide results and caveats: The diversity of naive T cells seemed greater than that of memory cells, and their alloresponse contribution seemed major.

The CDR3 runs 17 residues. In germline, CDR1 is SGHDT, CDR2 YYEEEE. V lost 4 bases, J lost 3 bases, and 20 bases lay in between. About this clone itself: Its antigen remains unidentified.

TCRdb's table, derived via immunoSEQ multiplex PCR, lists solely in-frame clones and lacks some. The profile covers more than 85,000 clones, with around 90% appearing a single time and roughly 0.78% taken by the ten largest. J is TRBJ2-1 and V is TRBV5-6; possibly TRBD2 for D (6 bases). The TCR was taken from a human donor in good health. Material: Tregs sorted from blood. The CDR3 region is CASSPELAGWDYNEQFF. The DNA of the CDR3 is TGTGCCAGCAGCCCCGAGCTCGCGGGGTGGGACTACAATGAGCAGTTCTTC.